The 24 T cell receptor beta chains presented below share a single source sample, sequenced in a study of T cells expressing NK-cell markers (dated by TCRdb to about 2020). The receptor library was made with 5' RACE. The instrument was an Illumina HiSeq 2000. After the reads were reprocessed by TCRdb, one entry was made per CDR3 protein sequence, with no DNA. The sample's own table lists 550,000 or so distinct CDR3 sequences. The ten largest account for roughly 3.6% of the sample. The sequencing input was blood T cells: a sorted CD56 or NKG2C T cell subset, CD4+ or CD8+ T cells, or bulk PBMC T cells (not recorded which). These TCRs come from a man aged 18-30 years in good health. Donor details come from another sample of the same person, matched by shared clones.

The V and J genes are TRBV6-2 or TRBV6-3 and TRBJ2-1; TCRdb returns TRBD2, unconfirmable since there is no DNA. The CDR3 runs 15 residues. The germline V gene encodes CDR1 MNHEY and CDR2 SVGEGT. CDR3 in amino acids: CASTDHGRAANEQFF.

The chain uses TRBV12-3 or TRBV12-4 and TRBJ2-1. The CDR3 sequence is 13 residues long. CDR3 amino acids: CASSLRQRNEQFF.

The J gene is TRBJ1-5, the V gene TRBV28. Germline CDR1 MDHEN, CDR2 SYDVKM. CDR3 length: 14 amino acids. CDR3: CASIESGSNQPQHF.

The gene calls are TRBV12-3 or TRBV12-4 and TRBJ2-7; TCRdb names TRBD1, which stays unverified in the absence of DNA. CDR3 length: 12 residues. CDR3 amino acids: CASSPRTGGKYF.

The gene calls are TRBV27 and TRBJ2-5; TCRdb lists TRBD1, though no DNA is available to test this call. Germline assignment: CDR1 MNHEY and CDR2 SMNVEV (reference sequence). There are 15 residues in the CDR3. The CDR3: CASSEMDRAGETQYF.

The rearrangement uses TRBV15 and TRBJ2-1; TCRdb names TRBD2, which stays unverified in the absence of DNA. Germline-derived CDR1 and CDR2 are LNHNV and YYDKDF (reference sequence). The CDR3 length is 19 residues. CDR3 loop: CATSRGSLASGRLGNEQFF.

CDR3 in amino acids: CASSSSWVTDTQYF. The V and J genes are TRBV5-5 and TRBJ2-3; TCRdb's D call, TRBD2, is unchecked because there is no DNA. CDR1 is SGHKS, CDR2 YYEKEE, per germline (reference sequence). The CDR3 has 14 residues.

The chain carries TRBV3-1 and TRBJ1-3. This CDR3 has 15 residues. Germline assignment: CDR1 LGHDT and CDR2 YNNKEL (reference sequence). The CDR3 here is CASSQPAISGNTIYF.

This chain uses TRBV11-2 with TRBJ2-3; there is no DNA to check the TCRdb D call of TRBD1. Germline CDR1 reads SGHAT; CDR2 reads FQNNGV. The CDR3 extends over 16 amino acids. The CDR3 spells CASSLQGRGHTDTQYF. The complete variable domain, with remaining parts taken from reference TRBV11-2 and TRBJ2-3, reads EAGVAQSPRYKIIEKRQSVAFWCNPISGHATLYWYQQILGQGPKLLIQFQNNGVVDDSQLPKDRFSAERLKGVDSTLKIQPAKLEDSAVYLCASSLQGRGHTDTQYFGPGTRLTVL.

The rearrangement links TRBV4-2 to TRBJ2-5; without DNA, the TCRdb call of TRBD1 cannot be checked. From germline, CDR1 is LGHNA and CDR2 YNFKEQ. The CDR3 loop spans 16 amino acids. The CDR3 loop is CASSPRVERNQETQYF.

The chain couples TRBV19 to TRBJ2-7; TCRdb's D call of TRBD1 is untestable without DNA. The CDR3 runs to 14 residues. Looked up from germline, CDR1 is LNHDA and CDR2 is SQIVND (reference sequence). The CDR3 sequence: CASGRTGIGYEQYF. The complete variable domain, with remaining parts taken from reference TRBV19 and TRBJ2-7, reads DGGITQSPKYLFRKEGQNVTLSCEQNLNHDAMYWYRQDPGQGLRLIYYSQIVNDFQKGDIAEGYSVSREKKESFPLTVTSAQKNPTAFYLCASGRTGIGYEQYFGPGTRLTVT.

This sequence joins TRBV5-1 and TRBJ2-1; the D gene TCRdb calls, TRBD2, cannot be checked with no DNA. The CDR3 totals 18 residues. CDR1 is SGHRS, CDR2 YFSETQ, per germline. The CDR3: CASSPVFGRDPSYNEQFF.

V is TRBV9 and J is TRBJ2-7; the TCRdb D gene call, TRBD1, has no DNA to confirm it. The CDR3 has 15 amino acids. From germline, CDR1 is SGDLS and CDR2 YYNGEE. CDR3: CASSVAPGLADEQYF.

J is TRBJ2-2 and V is TRBV5-6; TCRdb outputs TRBD1, but without DNA this stays unchecked. Germline CDR1 is SGHDT and CDR2 is YYEEEE. This CDR3 comprises 16 residues. CDR3 protein: CASSLIGTGYSGELFF.

The chain employs TRBV12-3 or TRBV12-4 and TRBJ2-6; TCRdb returns TRBD2, unconfirmable since there is no DNA. CDR3 length: 17 residues. The chain's CDR3 is CASSPWTTSSGANVLTF.

The chain joins TRBV5-5 to TRBJ1-4; TCRdb's assignment of TRBD1 cannot be checked, as there is no DNA. CDR3 length: 13 amino acids. Germline V gene data show CDR1 as SGHKS and CDR2 as YYEKEE (reference sequence). CDR3 loop: CASSLIPGEKLFF.

The rearrangement uses TRBV7-8 and TRBJ2-7. The germline CDR1 and CDR2 sequences are SGHVS and FQNEAQ. The CDR3 spans 13 residues. CDR3 sequence: CASSFMGYYEQYF.

The rearrangement uses TRBV5-1 and TRBJ2-7; the D call of TRBD1 rests on TCRdb alone, since no DNA is present to check it. The CDR3 has 16 amino acids. Germline assignment: CDR1 SGHRS and CDR2 YFSETQ. CDR3 in amino acids: CASSQPMTGGAGEQYF.

The gene calls are TRBV15 and TRBJ2-5; as DNA is missing, the TRBD2 call by TCRdb cannot be tested. The CDR3 runs to 16 residues. The germline CDR1 and CDR2 sequences are LNHNV and YYDKDF (reference sequence). This CDR3 is CATSKSGSGHQETQYF. Supplemented by reference TRBV15 and TRBJ2-5, the full variable domain reads DAMVIQNPRYQVTQFGKPVTLSCSQTLNHNVMYWYQQKSSQAPKLLFHYYDKDFNNEADTPDNFQSRRPNTSFCFLDIRSPGLGDTAMYLCATSKSGSGHQETQYFGPGTRLLVL.

The rearrangement uses TRBV6-2 or TRBV6-3 and TRBJ2-3; the TCRdb D gene call, TRBD2, has no DNA to confirm it. There are 15 residues in the CDR3. Germline lookup yields CDR1 MNHEY and CDR2 SVGEGT. The CDR3 region is CATAPLAGASDTQYF.

The gene calls are TRBV20-1 and TRBJ2-4. The CDR3 is 13 amino acids. Germline CDR1 reads DFQATT; CDR2 reads SNEGSKA (reference sequence). The CDR3 here is CSARESSKNIQYF.

This rearrangement joins TRBV28 to TRBJ1-5. The CDR3 spans 11 residues. From germline, CDR1 is MDHEN and CDR2 SYDVKM. CDR3 protein: CASSLGWPQHF.

The chain recombines TRBV21-1 with TRBJ2-3; TCRdb names TRBD2, which stays unverified in the absence of DNA. TRBV21-1 is a pseudogene locus. The CDR3 length is 20 residues. The CDR3 spells CASTGNEYSGRVHHTDTQYF.

The chain employs TRBV4-2 and TRBJ2-2; without DNA, the TCRdb call of TRBD2 cannot be checked. The CDR3 sequence is 19 residues long. CDR1 is LGHNA, CDR2 YNFKEQ, per germline. This CDR3 is CASSQDKLAGVYGTGELFF.